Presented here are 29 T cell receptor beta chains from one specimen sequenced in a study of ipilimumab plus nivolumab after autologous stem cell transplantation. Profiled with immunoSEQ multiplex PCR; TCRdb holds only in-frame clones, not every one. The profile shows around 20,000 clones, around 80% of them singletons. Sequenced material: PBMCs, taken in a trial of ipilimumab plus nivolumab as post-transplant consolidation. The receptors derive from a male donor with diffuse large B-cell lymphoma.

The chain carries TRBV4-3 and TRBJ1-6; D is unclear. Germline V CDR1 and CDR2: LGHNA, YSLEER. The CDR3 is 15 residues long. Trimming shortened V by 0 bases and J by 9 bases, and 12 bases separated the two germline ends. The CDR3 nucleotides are TGCGCCAGCAGCCAAGAAGGGCGGAATTTTTCACCCCTCCACTTT. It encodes CASSQEGRNFSPLHF.

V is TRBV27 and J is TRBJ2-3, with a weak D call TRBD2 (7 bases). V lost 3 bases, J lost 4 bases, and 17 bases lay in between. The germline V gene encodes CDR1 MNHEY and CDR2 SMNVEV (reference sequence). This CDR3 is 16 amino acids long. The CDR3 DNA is TGTGCCAGCAGTTTTATCGAGGGGGGGCCCCCAGATACGCAGTATTTT. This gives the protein CASSFIEGGPPDTQYF.

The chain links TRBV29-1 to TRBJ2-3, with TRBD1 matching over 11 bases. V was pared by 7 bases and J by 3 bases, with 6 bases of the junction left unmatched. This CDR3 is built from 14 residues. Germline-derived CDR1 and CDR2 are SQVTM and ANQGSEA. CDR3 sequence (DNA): TGCAGCGGGAGGGACAGGGGGAGGACAGATACGCAGTATTTT. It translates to CSGRDRGRTDTQYF.

The CDR3 sequence is CATSSQRGGEAFF. The CDR3 DNA sequence: TGTGCCACCAGCAGCCAGAGGGGGGGAGAAGCTTTCTTT. The gene calls are TRBV15 and TRBJ1-1; D is perhaps TRBD1 (6 bases). The germline gives CDR1 LNHNV, CDR2 YYDKDF (reference sequence). Deletions cut 3 bases from V and 8 bases from J, with 13 bases between. This CDR3 has 13 amino acids.

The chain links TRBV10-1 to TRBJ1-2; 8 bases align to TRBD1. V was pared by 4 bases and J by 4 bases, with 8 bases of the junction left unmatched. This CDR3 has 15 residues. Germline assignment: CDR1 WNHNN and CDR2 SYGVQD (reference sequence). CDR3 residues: CASSGSGTGIYGYTF. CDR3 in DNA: TGCGCCAGCAGTGGTTCCGGGACAGGCATCTATGGCTACACCTTC.

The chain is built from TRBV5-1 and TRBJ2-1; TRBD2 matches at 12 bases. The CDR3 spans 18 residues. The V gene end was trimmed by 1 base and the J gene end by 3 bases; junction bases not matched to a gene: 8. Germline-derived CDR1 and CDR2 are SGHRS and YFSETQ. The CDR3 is CASSLNPGLAGRYNEQFF. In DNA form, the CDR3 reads TGCGCCAGCAGCTTGAATCCGGGACTAGCGGGCCGCTACAATGAGCAGTTCTTC.

CDR3 coding DNA: TGTGCCTGGAGTGTAAATTGGTTCACCGGGGAGCTGTTTTTT. Protein sequence: CAWSVNWFTGELFF. The rearrangement links TRBV30 to TRBJ2-2; D gene ambiguous. CDR1 and CDR2 from the germline V gene are GTSNPN and SVGIG (reference sequence). V gave up 0 bases and J gave up 4 bases, with 9 bases separating them. CDR3 length: 14 amino acids.

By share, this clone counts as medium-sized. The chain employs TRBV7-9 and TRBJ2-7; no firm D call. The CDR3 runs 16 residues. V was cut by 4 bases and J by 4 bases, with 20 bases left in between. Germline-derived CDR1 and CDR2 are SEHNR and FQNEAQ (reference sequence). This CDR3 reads CASSSFLGRNRYEQYF. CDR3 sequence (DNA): TGTGCCAGCAGCTCATTCCTAGGGCGAAACCGTTACGAGCAGTACTTC.

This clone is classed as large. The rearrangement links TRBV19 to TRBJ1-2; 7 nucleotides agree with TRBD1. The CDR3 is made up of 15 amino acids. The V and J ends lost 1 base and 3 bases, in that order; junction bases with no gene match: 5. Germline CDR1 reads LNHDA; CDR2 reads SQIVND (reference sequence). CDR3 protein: CASSIVTGNDYGYTF. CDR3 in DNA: TGTGCCAGTAGTATAGTGACAGGGAACGACTATGGCTACACCTTC.

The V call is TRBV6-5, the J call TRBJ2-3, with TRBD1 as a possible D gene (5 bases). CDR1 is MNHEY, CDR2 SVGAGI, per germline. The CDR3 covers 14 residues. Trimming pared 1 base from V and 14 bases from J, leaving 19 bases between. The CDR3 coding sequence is TGTGCCAGCAGTTACTTTGCTGGGGCATACGAGAGGTATTTT. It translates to CASSYFAGAYERYF.

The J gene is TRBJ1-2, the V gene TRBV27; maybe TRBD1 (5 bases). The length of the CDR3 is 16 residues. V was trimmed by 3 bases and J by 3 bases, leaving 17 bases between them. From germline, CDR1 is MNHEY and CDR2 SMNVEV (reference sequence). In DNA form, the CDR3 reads TGTGCCAGCAGTTTTGCCCGGTCCAGGGCAGACTATGGCTACACCTTC. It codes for CASSFARSRADYGYTF.

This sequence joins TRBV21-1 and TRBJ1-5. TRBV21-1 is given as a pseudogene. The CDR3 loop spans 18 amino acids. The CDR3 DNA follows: TGTGCCAGCAGCAAGGAGGACTATAACGCCTATAGCAATCAGCCCCAGCATTTT. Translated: CASSKEDYNAYSNQPQHF.

CDR3 nucleotides: TGCGCCAGCAGCCATGGCCCAGGACCCCAGGGATTAGAGACCCAGTACTTC. This sequence encodes CASSHGPGPQGLETQYF. The chain carries TRBV5-1 and TRBJ2-5; tentatively, D is TRBD1 (5 bases). The germline CDR1 and CDR2 sequences are SGHRS and YFSETQ. Trimming removed 4 bases at V and 4 bases at J, with 23 bases between. The CDR3 totals 17 residues.

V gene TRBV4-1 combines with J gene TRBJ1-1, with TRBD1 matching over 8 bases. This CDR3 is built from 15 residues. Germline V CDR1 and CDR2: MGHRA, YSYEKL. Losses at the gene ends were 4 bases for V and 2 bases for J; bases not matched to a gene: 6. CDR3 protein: CASSRSGQANTEAFF. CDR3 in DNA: TGCGCCAGCAGCCGATCGGGACAGGCCAACACTGAAGCTTTCTTT.

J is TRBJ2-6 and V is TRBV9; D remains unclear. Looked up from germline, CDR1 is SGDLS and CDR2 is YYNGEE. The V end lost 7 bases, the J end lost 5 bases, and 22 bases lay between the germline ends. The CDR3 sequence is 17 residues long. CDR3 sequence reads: CASYAVFKQSRANVLTF. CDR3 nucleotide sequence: TGTGCCAGCTATGCAGTGTTCAAACAAAGTCGGGCCAACGTCCTGACTTTC. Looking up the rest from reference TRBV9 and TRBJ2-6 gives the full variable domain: DSGVTQTPKHLITATGQRVTLRCSPRSGDLSVYWYQQSLDQGLQFLIQYYNGEERAKGNILERFSAQQFPDLHSELNLSSLELGDSALYFCASYAVFKQSRANVLTFGAGSRLTVL.

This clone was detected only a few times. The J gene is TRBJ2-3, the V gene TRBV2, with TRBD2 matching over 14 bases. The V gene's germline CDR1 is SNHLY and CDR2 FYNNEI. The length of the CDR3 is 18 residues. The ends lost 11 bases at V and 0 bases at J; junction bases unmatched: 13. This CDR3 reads CAGFGLAGGTTSTDTQYF. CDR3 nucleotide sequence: TGTGCCGGGTTCGGACTAGCGGGGGGTACTACTAGCACAGATACGCAGTATTTT.

The chain's CDR3 is CASSLGAGGYNEQFF. CDR3 in DNA: TGTGCCAGCAGCTTAGGGGCAGGGGGATACAATGAGCAGTTCTTC. The J gene is TRBJ2-1, the V gene TRBV7-7, with 7 bases matching TRBD1. CDR3 size: 15 residues. V was clipped by 1 base and J by 4 bases; unmatched bases: 4. Germline-derived CDR1 and CDR2 are SSHAT and FNYEAQ (reference sequence).

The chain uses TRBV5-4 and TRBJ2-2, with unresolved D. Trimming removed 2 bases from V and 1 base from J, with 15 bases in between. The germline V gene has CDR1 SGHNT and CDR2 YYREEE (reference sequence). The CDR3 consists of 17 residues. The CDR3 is CASSFFPGPGNTGELFF. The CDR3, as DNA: TGTGCCAGCAGCTTTTTTCCTGGACCTGGGAACACCGGGGAGCTGTTTTTT.

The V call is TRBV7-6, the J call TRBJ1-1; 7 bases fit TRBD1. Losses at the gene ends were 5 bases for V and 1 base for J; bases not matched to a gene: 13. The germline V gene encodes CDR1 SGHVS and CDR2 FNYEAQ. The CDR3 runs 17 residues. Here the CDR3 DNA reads TGTGCCAGCAGCCCAAGGATAGGACAGGCAGGGAACACTGAAGCTTTCTTT. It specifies CASSPRIGQAGNTEAFF.

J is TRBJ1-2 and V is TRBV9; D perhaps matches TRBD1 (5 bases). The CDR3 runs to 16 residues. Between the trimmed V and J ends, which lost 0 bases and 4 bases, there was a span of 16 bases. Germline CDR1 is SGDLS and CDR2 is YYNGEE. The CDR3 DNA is TGTGCCAGCAGCGTAGGGCTCCAAGACAGTTCCTATGGCTACACCTTC. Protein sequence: CASSVGLQDSSYGYTF.

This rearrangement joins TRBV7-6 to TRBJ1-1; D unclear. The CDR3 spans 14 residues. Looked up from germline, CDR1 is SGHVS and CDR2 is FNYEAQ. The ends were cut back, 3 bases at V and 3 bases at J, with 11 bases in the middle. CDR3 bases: TGTGCCAGCAGCTTTTACCAAAGGGACACTGAAGCTTTCTTT. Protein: CASSFYQRDTEAFF.

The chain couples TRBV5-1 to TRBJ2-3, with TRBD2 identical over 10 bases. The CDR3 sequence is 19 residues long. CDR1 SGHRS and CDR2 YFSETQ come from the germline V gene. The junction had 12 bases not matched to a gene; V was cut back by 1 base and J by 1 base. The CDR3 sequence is CASSLSVASGGRGTDTQYF. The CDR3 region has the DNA TGCGCCAGCAGCTTGTCGGTCGCTAGCGGGGGCAGAGGCACAGATACGCAGTATTTT.

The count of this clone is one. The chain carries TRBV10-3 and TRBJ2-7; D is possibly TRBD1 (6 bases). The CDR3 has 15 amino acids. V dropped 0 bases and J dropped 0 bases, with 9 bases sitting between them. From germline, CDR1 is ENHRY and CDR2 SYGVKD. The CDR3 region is CAISESTGASYEQYF. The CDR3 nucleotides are TGTGCCATCAGTGAGTCGACAGGCGCCTCCTACGAGCAGTACTTC.

The CDR3 bases are TGTGCCAGCAGCACAACTTCCGGGACAGGGCCACACTATGGCTACACCTTC. Its protein product is CASSTTSGTGPHYGYTF. The rearrangement joins TRBV28 to TRBJ1-2; 9 bases are a match to TRBD1. Germline V gives CDR1 MDHEN, CDR2 SYDVKM. This CDR3 spans 17 amino acids. The ends lost 6 bases at V and 3 bases at J; junction bases unmatched: 14.

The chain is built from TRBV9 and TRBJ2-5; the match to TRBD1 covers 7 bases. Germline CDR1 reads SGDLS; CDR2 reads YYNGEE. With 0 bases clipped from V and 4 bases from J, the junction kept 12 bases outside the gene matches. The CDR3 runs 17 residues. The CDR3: CASSVGSRGGGGETQYF. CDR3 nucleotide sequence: TGTGCCAGCAGCGTAGGGTCAAGAGGGGGCGGTGGAGAGACCCAGTACTTC.

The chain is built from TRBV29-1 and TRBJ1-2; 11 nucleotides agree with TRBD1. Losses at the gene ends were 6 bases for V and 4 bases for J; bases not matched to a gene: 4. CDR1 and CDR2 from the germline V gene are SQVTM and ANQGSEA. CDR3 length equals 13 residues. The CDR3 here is CSVGTGGSYGYTF. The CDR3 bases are TGCAGCGTGGGGACAGGGGGTTCCTATGGCTACACCTTC. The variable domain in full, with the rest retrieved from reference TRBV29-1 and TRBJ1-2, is SAVISQKPSRDICQRGTSLTIQCQVDSQVTMMFWYRQQPGQSLTLIATANQGSEATYESGFVIDKFPISRPNLTFSTLTVSNMSPEDSSIYLCSVGTGGSYGYTFGSGTRLTVV.

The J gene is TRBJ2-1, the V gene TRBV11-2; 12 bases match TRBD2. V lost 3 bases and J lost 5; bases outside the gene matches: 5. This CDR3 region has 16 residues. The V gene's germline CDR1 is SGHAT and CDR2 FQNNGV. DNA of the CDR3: TGTGCCAGCAGCTTGGCTAGCGGGGGGGTTAACAATGAGCAGTTCTTC. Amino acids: CASSLASGGVNNEQFF.

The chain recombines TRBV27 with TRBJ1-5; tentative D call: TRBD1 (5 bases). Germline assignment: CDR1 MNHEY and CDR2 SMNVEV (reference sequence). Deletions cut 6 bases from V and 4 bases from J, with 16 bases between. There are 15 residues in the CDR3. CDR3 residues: CASSQSGTTNQPQHF. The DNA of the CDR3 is TGTGCCAGCAGCCAATCCGGGACCACAAATCAGCCCCAGCATTTT.

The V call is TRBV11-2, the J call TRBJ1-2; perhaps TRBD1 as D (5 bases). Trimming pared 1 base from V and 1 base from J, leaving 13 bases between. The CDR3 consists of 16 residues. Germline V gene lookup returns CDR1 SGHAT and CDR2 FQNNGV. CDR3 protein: CASSLGAVGGNYGYTF. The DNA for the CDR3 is TGTGCCAGCAGCTTAGGGGCGGTGGGGGGTAACTATGGCTACACCTTC.